Shown below are 27 T cell receptor beta chains from a single sample sequenced in a study of CD8+ T cells in alopecia areata. cDNA reverse transcribed from extracted RNA served as the sequencing template. Using immunoSEQ multiplex PCR, the repertoire was profiled, and TCRdb retains in-frame clones only, with some absent. The data contain about 200,000 clones, about 50% of them singletons. The treatment is: oral pan-JAK inhibitor, 5-10 mg twice daily. The material sequenced was CD4+ T cells sorted from blood, taken at week 4, from a patient treated with tofacitinib. The receptors shown here come from a human donor with alopecia areata.

The chain combines TRBV19 with TRBJ2-3, with a weak D call TRBD1 (6 bases). The germline V gene encodes CDR1 LNHDA and CDR2 SQIVND (reference sequence). Trimming took 9 bases from V and 6 from J, leaving 19 bases between them. The CDR3 covers 14 residues. For the CDR3, the DNA is TGTGCCAGCCAAGACAGGAAAGAGGGGGATACGCAGTATTTT. As protein: CASQDRKEGDTQYF.

The CDR3 loop reads CASASHTDTQYF. In DNA form, the CDR3 reads TGTGCCAGCGCCAGCCACACAGATACGCAGTATTTT. The chain carries TRBV2 and TRBJ2-3; D call uncertain. The length of the CDR3 is 12 residues. V dropped 8 bases and J dropped 2 bases, with 8 bases sitting between them. Germline loops: CDR1 SNHLY, CDR2 FYNNEI. Complete variable domain (other parts from reference TRBV2 and TRBJ2-3): EPEVTQTPSHQVTQMGQEVILRCVPISNHLYFYWYRQILGQKVEFLVSFYNNEISEKSEIFDDQFSVERPDGSNFTLKIRSTKLEDSAMYFCASASHTDTQYFGPGTRLTVL.

The J gene is TRBJ2-7, the V gene TRBV4-3; 7 positions match TRBD1. The CDR3 spans 17 residues. V lost 0 bases to trimming and J lost 4 bases; unmatched junction nucleotides: 12. Germline CDR1 LGHNA, CDR2 YSLEER. As DNA, the CDR3 is TGCGCCAGCAGCCAAGATTTAAGGGACAGTCTACAGTACGAGCAGTACTTC. Its protein is CASSQDLRDSLQYEQYF.

For this clone: This CDR3 is also generated by other DNA sequences in the sample. The V and J genes are TRBV30 and TRBJ2-6; D gene ambiguous. V shed 0 bases and J shed 0 bases, with 0 bases lying between them. Germline V gene sequence: CDR1 GTSNPN, CDR2 SVGIG (reference sequence). The CDR3 contains 13 residues. CDR3 sequence (DNA): TGTGCCTGGAGTGTCTCTGGGGCCAACGTCCTGACTTTC. Residues: CAWSVSGANVLTF.

V is TRBV25-1 and J is TRBJ1-1; no reliable D call. CDR1 is MGHDK, CDR2 SYGVNS, per germline. V was trimmed by 5 bases and J by 2 bases, leaving 3 bases between them. This CDR3 is built from 11 residues. In DNA form, the CDR3 reads TGTGCCAGCAGTCCCAACACTGAAGCTTTCTTT. This translates into CASSPNTEAFF.

The chain has TRBV18 and TRBJ2-3; TRBD2 matches 8 bases. The CDR3 sequence is 18 residues long. Germline V CDR1 and CDR2: KGHSH, LQKENI. Losses at the gene ends were 4 bases for V and 3 bases for J; bases not matched to a gene: 15. DNA for the CDR3: TGTGCCAGCTCACGCTTGATCCCCGGGACTAGTGTTACAGATACGCAGTATTTT. Residues: CASSRLIPGTSVTDTQYF.

This chain links TRBV7-2 with TRBJ2-3; no firm D call. Trimming removed 5 bases from V and 6 bases from J, with 6 bases in between. Germline CDR1 and CDR2: SGHTA and FQGNSA. There are 11 residues in the CDR3. This chain's CDR3 is CASSTSDTQYF. The CDR3 DNA is TGTGCCAGCAGCACCTCGGATACGCAGTATTTT.

The chain recombines TRBV29-1 with TRBJ1-1; D gene ambiguous. Trimming shortened V by 2 bases and J by 6 bases, and 13 bases separated the two germline ends. CDR1 and CDR2 (germline): SQVTM, ANQGSEA. CDR3 length: 13 amino acids. The CDR3 loop reads CSVESRYMPEAFF. The CDR3 bases are TGCAGCGTTGAATCACGGTACATGCCTGAAGCTTTCTTT.

In its sample, this clone was seen a few times. V and J are TRBV28 and TRBJ2-7, with TRBD1 identical over 10 bases. The trim removed 8 bases at V and 6 bases at J, leaving 4 bases unmatched. CDR3 length equals 12 residues. CDR1 and CDR2 (germline): MDHEN, SYDVKM. The CDR3 spells CASGGQGGEQYF. CDR3 DNA sequence: TGTGCCAGCGGAGGACAGGGGGGCGAGCAGTACTTC.

The chain uses TRBV7-2 and TRBJ2-3; weak D call: TRBD2 (5 bases). CDR1 SGHTA and CDR2 FQGNSA come from the germline V gene. Trimming cost V 1 base and J 9 bases, with 11 bases left between them. The CDR3 is 13 residues long. CDR3 nucleotide sequence: TGTGCCAGCAGCTTAGAACTAGGAAGGACGCAGTATTTT. Translating it yields CASSLELGRTQYF.

The genes are TRBV9 and TRBJ2-7; D possibly corresponds to TRBD1 (6 bases). The CDR3 length is 13 residues. Germline V CDR1 and CDR2: SGDLS, YYNGEE. V lost 0 bases and J 4 bases, leaving 8 bases between the germline ends. The CDR3 region is CASSVARGYEQYF. In nucleotides, the CDR3 is TGTGCCAGCAGCGTAGCCAGGGGATACGAGCAGTACTTC.

The V call is TRBV29-1, the J call TRBJ1-1; TRBD1 is a possible D gene (6 bases). Germline V CDR1 and CDR2: SQVTM, ANQGSEA. The CDR3 is 14 residues long. Between the trimmed V and J ends, which lost 0 bases and 0 bases, there was a span of 8 bases. CDR3 bases: TGCAGCGTTGAAGATCAGGGGTTGAACACTGAAGCTTTCTTT. Translated, it gives CSVEDQGLNTEAFF.

The CDR3 sequence is CASRSGGPTDTQYF. CDR3 sequence (DNA): TGTGCCAGTCGGTCGGGGGGGCCGACAGATACGCAGTATTTT. The chain carries TRBV28 and TRBJ2-3; 8 nucleotides match TRBD2. The CDR3 consists of 14 residues. The V gene's germline CDR1 is MDHEN and CDR2 SYDVKM. The trim removed 9 bases at V and 3 bases at J, leaving 8 bases unmatched.

V is TRBV29-1 and J is TRBJ1-1, with D possibly TRBD1 on 5 matching bases. Between the trimmed V and J ends, which lost 2 bases and 3 bases, there was a span of 13 bases. This CDR3 has 14 residues. The V gene's germline CDR1 is SQVTM and CDR2 ANQGSEA. The CDR3 spells CSVELAGSYTEAFF. CDR3 bases: TGCAGCGTTGAATTGGCAGGGTCATACACTGAAGCTTTCTTT.

This clone turned up a few times. Other DNA sequences within the sample encode an identical CDR3. This chain links TRBV2 with TRBJ2-4; D is ambiguous. There are 12 residues in the CDR3. The V end was cut by 4 bases, the J end by 8 bases, with 9 bases between. In germline, CDR1 is SNHLY, CDR2 FYNNEI. The CDR3 DNA reads as TGTGCCAGCAGTGTTTTAGGTGACATTCAGTACTTC. This encodes CASSVLGDIQYF. The full variable domain, rest sourced from reference TRBV2 and TRBJ2-4, is EPEVTQTPSHQVTQMGQEVILRCVPISNHLYFYWYRQILGQKVEFLVSFYNNEISEKSEIFDDQFSVERPDGSNFTLKIRSTKLEDSAMYFCASSVLGDIQYFGAGTRLSVL.

This chain uses TRBV30 with TRBJ1-5, with D hard to call. Trimming stripped 0 bases from V and 7 bases from J, with 13 bases between. Germline V gene data show CDR1 as GTSNPN and CDR2 as SVGIG (reference sequence). This CDR3 is built from 14 residues. CDR3 coding DNA: TGTGCCTGGAGTGTATCGGGTGGAGGCCAGCCCCAGCATTTT. This sequence encodes CAWSVSGGGQPQHF.

The V call is TRBV7-7, the J call TRBJ2-1, with a weak D call TRBD2 (6 bases). Trimming removed 1 base at V and 10 bases at J, with 14 bases between. This CDR3 comprises 14 residues. Germline CDR1 reads SSHAT; CDR2 reads FNYEAQ (reference sequence). The CDR3 coding sequence is TGTGCCAGCAGCTTAGGGACTAAAGCAGGCGAGCAGTTCTTC. Translated, it gives CASSLGTKAGEQFF.

The J gene is TRBJ1-5, the V gene TRBV28, with unresolved D. Germline V gene lookup returns CDR1 MDHEN and CDR2 SYDVKM. The CDR3 spans 15 residues. The ends were cut back, 3 bases at V and 0 bases at J, with 9 bases in the middle. CDR3 nucleotide sequence: TGTGCCAGCAGTTTCTCAGGTATTAGCAATCAGCCCCAGCATTTT. This encodes CASSFSGISNQPQHF.

The CDR3 bases are TGCGCCAGCAGCGGGGGACAGCTAGAGACCCAGTACTTC. Protein sequence: CASSGGQLETQYF. The V and J genes are TRBV5-1 and TRBJ2-5, with 7 bases identical to TRBD1. J lost 4 bases, V lost 4 bases, and 4 bases had no gene match. The CDR3 is 13 residues long. Germline V lookup: CDR1 SGHRS, CDR2 YFSETQ.

Only a few counts were recorded for this clone. Other DNA sequences in this specimen translate into the identical CDR3. This chain uses TRBV29-1 with TRBJ2-7; 8 bases are a match to TRBD1. The CDR3 consists of 12 residues. The trim removed 8 bases at V and 2 bases at J, leaving 5 bases unmatched. Germline-derived CDR1 and CDR2 are SQVTM and ANQGSEA. CDR3 protein: CSFRTGPYEQYF. The CDR3 DNA is TGCAGCTTCCGGACAGGGCCCTACGAGCAGTACTTC.

This clone was seen ten or more times. V usage is TRBV7-3 and J usage is TRBJ2-5, with D possibly being TRBD1 (5 bases). This CDR3 is built from 14 residues. The V gene's germline CDR1 is SGHTA and CDR2 FQGTGA. Trimming left V 2 bases short and J 5 bases short, with 12 bases between. The CDR3 region is CASSLPPRAETQYF. For the CDR3, the DNA is TGTGCCAGCAGCTTACCCCCCAGGGCGGAGACCCAGTACTTC. Using reference TRBV7-3 and TRBJ2-5 for the parts outside the CDR3, the full variable domain is GAGVSQTPSNKVTEKGKYVELRCDPISGHTALYWYRQSLGQGPEFLIYFQGTGAADDSGLPNDRFFAVRPEGSVSTLKIQRTERGDSAVYLCASSLPPRAETQYFGPGTRLLVL.

J is TRBJ2-7 and V is TRBV27, with 7 positions matching TRBD1. Germline V gene data show CDR1 as MNHEY and CDR2 as SMNVEV (reference sequence). The V and J ends lost 5 bases and 2 bases, in that order; junction bases with no gene match: 9. CDR3 length: 15 amino acids. The CDR3 loop reads CASSQSGTDPYEQYF. The CDR3 region has the DNA TGTGCCAGCAGTCAGTCCGGGACAGATCCCTACGAGCAGTACTTC.

The chain carries TRBV11-2 and TRBJ2-5; 7 bases map to TRBD1. Trimming cost V 6 bases and J 6 bases; bases outside gene matches: 10. Germline V gene sequence: CDR1 SGHAT, CDR2 FQNNGV. There are 14 residues in the CDR3. Written as DNA, the CDR3 is TGTGCCAGCAGGCCGAGACAGGGCGTTCAGACCCAGTACTTC. Translation gives CASRPRQGVQTQYF.

This chain uses TRBV6-6 with TRBJ2-5; D gene uncertain. CDR1 is MNHNY and CDR2 is SVGAGI in the germline V gene (reference sequence). The CDR3 sequence is 11 residues long. Between the trimmed V and J ends, which lost 5 bases and 2 bases, there was a span of 3 bases. The CDR3 DNA sequence: TGTGCCAGCAGTAATCAAGAGACCCAGTACTTC. This sequence encodes CASSNQETQYF.

V is TRBV4-3 and J is TRBJ2-7; 7 bases fit TRBD2. In germline, CDR1 is LGHNA, CDR2 YSLEER. Unmatched junction bases numbered 7, after V lost 5 bases and J lost 3 bases. This CDR3 is built from 14 residues. As DNA, the CDR3 is TGCGCCAGCAGCGCTGGGAGGGGAGGCTACGAGCAGTACTTC. Protein product: CASSAGRGGYEQYF.

The rearrangement uses TRBV7-2 and TRBJ2-5; the D gene is possibly TRBD1 (5 bases). The CDR3 has 13 residues. Trimming took off 5 bases at V and 3 bases at J, with 10 bases between the two ends. CDR1 and CDR2 (germline): SGHTA, FQGNSA. In DNA, the CDR3 is TGTGCCAGCAGCACAGGTCTTAAAGAGACCCAGTACTTC. Translating gives CASSTGLKETQYF.

V usage is TRBV4-3 and J usage is TRBJ2-1; a possible D gene is TRBD1 (5 bases). CDR1 is LGHNA and CDR2 is YSLEER in the germline V gene. This CDR3 is 17 amino acids long. Trimming shortened V by 0 bases and J by 0 bases, and 12 bases separated the two germline ends. CDR3 protein: CASSQDLGVSSYNEQFF. CDR3 coding DNA: TGCGCCAGCAGCCAAGATCTAGGGGTGAGCTCCTACAATGAGCAGTTCTTC.